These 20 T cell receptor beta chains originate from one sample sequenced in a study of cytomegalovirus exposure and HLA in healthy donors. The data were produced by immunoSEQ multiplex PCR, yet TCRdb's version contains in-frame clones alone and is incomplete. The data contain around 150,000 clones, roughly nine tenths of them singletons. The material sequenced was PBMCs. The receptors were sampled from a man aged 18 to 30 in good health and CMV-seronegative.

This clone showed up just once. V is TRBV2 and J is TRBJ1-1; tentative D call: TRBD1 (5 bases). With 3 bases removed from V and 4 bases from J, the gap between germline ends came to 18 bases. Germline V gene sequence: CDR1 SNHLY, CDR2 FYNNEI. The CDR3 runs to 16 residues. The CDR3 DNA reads TGTGCCAGCAGTGAGTCCCCGCAGGGCTGGGGCACTGAAGCTTTCTTT. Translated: CASSESPQGWGTEAFF.

CDR3 nucleotide sequence: TGTGCCAGCAGCATCACCGGGACTACCCAAGAGACCCAGTACTTC. Translated: CASSITGTTQETQYF. V is TRBV11-1 and J is TRBJ2-5; 7 nucleotides align to TRBD2. The trim removed 5 bases at V and 1 base at J, leaving 7 bases unmatched. The CDR3 covers 15 residues. Germline V gene data show CDR1 as SGHAT and CDR2 as FQDESV (reference sequence).

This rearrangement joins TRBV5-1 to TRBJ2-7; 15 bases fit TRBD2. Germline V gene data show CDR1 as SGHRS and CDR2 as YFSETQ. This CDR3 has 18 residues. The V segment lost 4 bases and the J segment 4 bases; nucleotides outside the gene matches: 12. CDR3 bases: TGCGCCAGCAGCCCCGACCCTACCGGGACTAGCGGGGGGTACGAGCAGTACTTC. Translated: CASSPDPTGTSGGYEQYF.

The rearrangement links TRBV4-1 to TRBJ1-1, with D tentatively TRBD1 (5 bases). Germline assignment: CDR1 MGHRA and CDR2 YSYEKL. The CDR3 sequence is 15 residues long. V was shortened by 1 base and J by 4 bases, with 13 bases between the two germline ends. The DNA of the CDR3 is TGCGCCAGCAGCCAAGGGGGGGGTTGGGGCACTGAAGCTTTCTTT. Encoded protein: CASSQGGGWGTEAFF.

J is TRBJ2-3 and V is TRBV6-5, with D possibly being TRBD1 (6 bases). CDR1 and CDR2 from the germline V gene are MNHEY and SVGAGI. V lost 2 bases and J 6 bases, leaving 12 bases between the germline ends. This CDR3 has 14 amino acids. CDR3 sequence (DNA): TGTGCCAGCAGTTACCCATCCAGGGGTGATACGCAGTATTTT. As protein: CASSYPSRGDTQYF.

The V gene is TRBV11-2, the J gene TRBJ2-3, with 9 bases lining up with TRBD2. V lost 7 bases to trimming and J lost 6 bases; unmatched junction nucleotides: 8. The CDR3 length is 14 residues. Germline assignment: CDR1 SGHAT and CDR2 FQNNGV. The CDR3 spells CASTPGTSWDTQYF. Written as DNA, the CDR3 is TGTGCCAGCACCCCCGGGACTAGCTGGGATACGCAGTATTTT.

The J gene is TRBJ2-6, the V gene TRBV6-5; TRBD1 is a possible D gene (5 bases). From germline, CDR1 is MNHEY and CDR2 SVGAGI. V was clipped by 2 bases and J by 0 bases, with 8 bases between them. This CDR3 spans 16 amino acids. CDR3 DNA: TGTGCCAGCAGTTACACGACAGTCTCTGGGGCCAACGTCCTGACTTTC. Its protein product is CASSYTTVSGANVLTF.

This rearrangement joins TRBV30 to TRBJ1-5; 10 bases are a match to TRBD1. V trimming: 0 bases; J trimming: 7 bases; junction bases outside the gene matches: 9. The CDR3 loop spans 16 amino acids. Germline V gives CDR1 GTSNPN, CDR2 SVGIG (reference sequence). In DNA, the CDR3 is TGTGCCTGGAGTGTTACCGGGACAGGGGTTTTCCAGCCCCAGCATTTT. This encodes CAWSVTGTGVFQPQHF. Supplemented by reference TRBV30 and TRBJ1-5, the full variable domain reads SQTIHQWPATLVQPVGSPLSLECTVEGTSNPNLYWYRQAAGRGLQLLFYSVGIGQISSEVPQNLSASRPQDRQFILSSKKLLLSDSGFYLCAWSVTGTGVFQPQHFGDGTRLSIL.

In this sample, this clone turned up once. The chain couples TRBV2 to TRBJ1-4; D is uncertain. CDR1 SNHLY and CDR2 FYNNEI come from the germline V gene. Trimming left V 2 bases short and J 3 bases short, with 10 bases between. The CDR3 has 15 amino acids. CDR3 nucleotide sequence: TGTGCCAGCAGTGAATCTTCGGTCTCTAATGAAAAACTGTTTTTT. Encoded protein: CASSESSVSNEKLFF.

CDR3 sequence: CAWRILGRTVYGYTF. The CDR3 DNA is TGTGCCTGGAGGATACTCGGACGGACAGTCTATGGCTACACCTTC. This rearrangement joins TRBV30 to TRBJ1-2, with a weak D call TRBD1 (6 bases). CDR1 and CDR2 (germline): GTSNPN, SVGIG (reference sequence). Trimming took off 3 bases at V and 4 bases at J, with 18 bases between the two ends. The CDR3 runs to 15 residues.

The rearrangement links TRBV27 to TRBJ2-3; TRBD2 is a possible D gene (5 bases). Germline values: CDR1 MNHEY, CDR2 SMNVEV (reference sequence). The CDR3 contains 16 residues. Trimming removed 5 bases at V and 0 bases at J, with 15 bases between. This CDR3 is CASSPLPGYSTDTQYF. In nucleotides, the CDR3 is TGTGCCAGCAGTCCCCTACCGGGATATAGCACAGATACGCAGTATTTT.

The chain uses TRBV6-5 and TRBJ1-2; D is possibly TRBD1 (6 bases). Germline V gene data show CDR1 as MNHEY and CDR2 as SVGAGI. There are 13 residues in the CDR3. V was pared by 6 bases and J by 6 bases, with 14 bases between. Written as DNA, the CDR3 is TGTGCCAGCAGCGAAGGGGGGGGCGATGGCTACACCTTC. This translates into CASSEGGGDGYTF.

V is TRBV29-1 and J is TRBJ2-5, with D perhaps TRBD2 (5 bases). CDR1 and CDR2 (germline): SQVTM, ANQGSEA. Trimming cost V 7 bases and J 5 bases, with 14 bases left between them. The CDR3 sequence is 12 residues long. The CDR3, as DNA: TGCAGCGCCGGCGGGCTGGAGGAGACCCAGTACTTC. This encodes CSAGGLEETQYF.

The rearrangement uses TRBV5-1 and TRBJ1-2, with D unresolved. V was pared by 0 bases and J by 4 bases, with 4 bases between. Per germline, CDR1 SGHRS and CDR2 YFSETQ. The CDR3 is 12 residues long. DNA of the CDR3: TGCGCCAGCAGCTTGGCCAGCTATGGCTACACCTTC. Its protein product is CASSLASYGYTF.

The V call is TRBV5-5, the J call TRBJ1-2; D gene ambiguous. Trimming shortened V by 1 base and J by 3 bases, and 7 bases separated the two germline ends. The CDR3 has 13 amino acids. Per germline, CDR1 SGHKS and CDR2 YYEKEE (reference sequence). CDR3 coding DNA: TGTGCCAGCAGCTTGCGGGGTGACTATGGCTACACCTTC. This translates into CASSLRGDYGYTF.

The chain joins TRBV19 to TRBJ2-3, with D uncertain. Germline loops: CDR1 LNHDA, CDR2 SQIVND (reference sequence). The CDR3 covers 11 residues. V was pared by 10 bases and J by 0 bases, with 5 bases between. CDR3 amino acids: CATSSTDTQYF. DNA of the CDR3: TGTGCCACGTCTAGCACAGATACGCAGTATTTT.

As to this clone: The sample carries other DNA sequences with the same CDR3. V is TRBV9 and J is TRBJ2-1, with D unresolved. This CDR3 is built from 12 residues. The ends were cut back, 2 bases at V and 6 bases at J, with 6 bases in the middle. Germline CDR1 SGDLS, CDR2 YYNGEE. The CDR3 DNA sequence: TGTGCCAGCAGCGTGGGCAGCAATGAGCAGTTCTTC. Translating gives CASSVGSNEQFF.

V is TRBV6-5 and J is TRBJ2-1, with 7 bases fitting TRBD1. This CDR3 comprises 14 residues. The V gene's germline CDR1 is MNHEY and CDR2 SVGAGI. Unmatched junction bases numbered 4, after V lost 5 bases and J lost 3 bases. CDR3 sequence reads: CASSPGQIYNEQFF. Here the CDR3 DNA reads TGTGCCAGCAGTCCGGGACAGATCTACAATGAGCAGTTCTTC.

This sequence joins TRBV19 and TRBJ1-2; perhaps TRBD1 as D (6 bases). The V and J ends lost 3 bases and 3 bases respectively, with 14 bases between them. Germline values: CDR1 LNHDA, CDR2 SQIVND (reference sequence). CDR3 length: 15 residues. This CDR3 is CASSIGQGMYYGYTF. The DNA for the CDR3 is TGTGCCAGTAGTATCGGTCAGGGGATGTACTATGGCTACACCTTC.

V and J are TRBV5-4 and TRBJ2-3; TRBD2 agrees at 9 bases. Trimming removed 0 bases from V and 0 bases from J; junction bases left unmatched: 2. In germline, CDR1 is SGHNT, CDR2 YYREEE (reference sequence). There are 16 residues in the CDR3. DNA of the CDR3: TGTGCCAGCAGCTTGGCGGCGGGAGGGAGCACAGATACGCAGTATTTT. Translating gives CASSLAAGGSTDTQYF.